A single sample is the source of the 25 T cell receptor beta chains below, sequenced in a study of blood T cell repertoires in COVID-19. Generated by immunoSEQ multiplex PCR, the TCRdb table keeps only in-frame clones and is missing some. The data hold around 84,000 clones, with around 83% observed a single time. The sequenced material came from peripheral blood. Receptors originate from a man older than 75 with active or convalescent COVID-19.

The chain combines TRBV19 with TRBJ1-4, with 9 bases identical to TRBD1. With V trimmed by 5 bases and J by 5 bases, 6 bases remained unmatched. The germline CDR1 and CDR2 sequences are LNHDA and SQIVND (reference sequence). The CDR3 loop spans 15 amino acids. CDR3 nucleotide sequence: TGTGCCAGTAGTCTACAGGGGGCGGGGAATGAAAAACTGTTTTTT. This codes for CASSLQGAGNEKLFF.

The genes are TRBV5-1 and TRBJ1-1; the D gene is possibly TRBD1 (5 bases). CDR3 length: 14 amino acids. Trimming pared 4 bases from V and 0 bases from J, leaving 10 bases between. In germline, CDR1 is SGHRS, CDR2 YFSETQ. CDR3 residues: CASSTGQLNTEAFF. The CDR3 DNA reads as TGCGCCAGCAGCACAGGACAATTGAACACTGAAGCTTTCTTT.

This clone has only a few counts. This chain joins TRBV11-2 and TRBJ2-7; tentative D call: TRBD2 (6 bases). The CDR3 consists of 13 residues. Germline V lookup: CDR1 SGHAT, CDR2 FQNNGV. V lost 5 bases to trimming and J lost 7 bases, with 15 bases between them. The CDR3 sequence: CASSRGFGGEQYF. Written as DNA, the CDR3 is TGTGCCAGCAGCCGAGGTTTTGGGGGGGAGCAGTACTTC. The entire variable domain, with the rest obtained from reference TRBV11-2 and TRBJ2-7, is as follows: EAGVAQSPRYKIIEKRQSVAFWCNPISGHATLYWYQQILGQGPKLLIQFQNNGVVDDSQLPKDRFSAERLKGVDSTLKIQPAKLEDSAVYLCASSRGFGGEQYFGPGTRLTVT.

V and J are TRBV20-1 and TRBJ2-5; 13 bases fit TRBD2. Germline lookup yields CDR1 DFQATT and CDR2 SNEGSKA (reference sequence). The CDR3 length is 16 residues. Losses at the gene ends were 3 bases for V and 4 bases for J; bases not matched to a gene: 8. CDR3 sequence reads: CSASTSGRASGETQYF. The DNA of the CDR3 is TGCAGTGCTAGTACTAGCGGGAGGGCCTCGGGAGAGACCCAGTACTTC.

Written as DNA, the CDR3 is TGTGCCAGCAGTGACAGGGATCACCGCTATGGCTACACCTTC. Its translation is CASSDRDHRYGYTF. This chain joins TRBV27 and TRBJ1-2; 7 bases are a match to TRBD1. With 5 bases clipped from V and 4 bases from J, the junction kept 7 bases outside the gene matches. The CDR3 consists of 14 residues. Germline V lookup: CDR1 MNHEY, CDR2 SMNVEV (reference sequence).

The gene calls are TRBV7-2 and TRBJ2-1; D gene ambiguous. This CDR3 has 15 amino acids. V was clipped by 5 bases and J by 3 bases, with 14 bases between them. Germline V gene lookup returns CDR1 SGHTA and CDR2 FQGNSA. The CDR3 protein is CASSPAQRVYNEQFF. In DNA form, the CDR3 reads TGTGCCAGCAGCCCCGCTCAACGGGTCTACAATGAGCAGTTCTTC.

The chain has TRBV6-2 or TRBV6-3 and TRBJ2-3, with a possible D match to TRBD2 (5 bases). Germline lookup yields CDR1 MNHEY and CDR2 SVGEGT. V lost 3 bases and J lost 6, with 10 bases in between. This CDR3 is 13 amino acids long. CDR3 region: CASSYLAGDTQYF. DNA for the CDR3: TGTGCCAGCAGTTATCTAGCTGGGGATACGCAGTATTTT.

On this clone itself: Its ends do not fully match the called genes, so a read error is possible. The V and J genes are TRBV3-1 (or the pseudogene TRBV3-2) and TRBJ1-2, with 7 bases lining up with TRBD1. The CDR3 is 13 residues long. The V gene's germline CDR1 is LGHDT and CDR2 YNNKEL (reference sequence). Here the CDR3 DNA reads TGTGCCAGCAGCCCAGGGACAGACTATGGCTACATCTTC. It is translated as CASSPGTDYGYIF.

This clone was seen ten or more times. The V gene is TRBV5-5, the J gene TRBJ2-1, with a possible D match to TRBD1 (6 bases). The CDR3 extends over 17 amino acids. CDR1 is SGHKS, CDR2 YYEKEE, per germline (reference sequence). The V end lost 4 bases, the J end lost 4 bases, and 21 bases lay between the germline ends. The CDR3 spells CASSLGTPYRLYNEQFF. The CDR3 DNA reads as TGTGCCAGCAGCCTTGGGACACCCTATCGACTTTACAATGAGCAGTTCTTC.

The V call is TRBV29-1, the J call TRBJ1-1; no reliable D call. V was clipped by 3 bases and J by 5 bases, with 13 bases between them. The CDR3 covers 13 residues. Germline V lookup: CDR1 SQVTM, CDR2 ANQGSEA. CDR3 in DNA: TGCAGCGTTGAGTCCGGGTTAGGAACTGAAGCTTTCTTT. Encoded protein: CSVESGLGTEAFF.

The chain uses TRBV5-1 and TRBJ2-2, with D maybe TRBD2 (5 bases). Germline-derived CDR1 and CDR2 are SGHRS and YFSETQ. The length of the CDR3 is 16 residues. The V gene lost 3 bases and the J gene lost 4 bases, with 16 bases spanning the gap. In DNA form, the CDR3 reads TGCGCCAGCAGCTCGAGGGCTCAAGACCTCACCGGGGAGCTGTTTTTT. Protein: CASSSRAQDLTGELFF.

The chain has TRBV2 and TRBJ1-2, with TRBD1 as a possible D gene (6 bases). The CDR3 has 15 amino acids. V lost 5 bases and J 4 bases, leaving 17 bases between the germline ends. The germline V gene encodes CDR1 SNHLY and CDR2 FYNNEI. CDR3: CASSLNRVGSYGYTF. The CDR3 bases are TGTGCCAGCAGTCTTAACAGGGTAGGGAGCTATGGCTACACCTTC.

The genes are TRBV30 and TRBJ1-2; the D is unclear. The CDR3 consists of 11 residues. CDR1 GTSNPN and CDR2 SVGIG come from the germline V gene (reference sequence). V lost 3 bases to trimming and J lost 5 bases, with 7 bases between them. DNA of the CDR3: TGTGCCTGGAGGAGAGAGTATGGCTACACCTTC. Translation gives CAWRREYGYTF.

V is TRBV3-1 (or the pseudogene TRBV3-2) and J is TRBJ1-4, with D possibly TRBD1 on 5 matching bases. V lost 1 base and J 4 bases, leaving 10 bases between the germline ends. Germline CDR1 reads LGHDT; CDR2 reads YNNKEL (reference sequence). The CDR3 length is 15 residues. The CDR3 nucleotides are TGTGCCAGCAGCCAAGCAAGGGGCCTTAATGAAAAACTGTTTTTT. Translated, it gives CASSQARGLNEKLFF.

V gene TRBV7-9 combines with J gene TRBJ1-2, with no clear D. CDR3 length equals 13 residues. Germline-derived CDR1 and CDR2 are SEHNR and FQNEAQ (reference sequence). V lost 5 bases and J 4 bases, leaving 11 bases between the germline ends. CDR3 DNA: TGTGCCAGCAGCCCCGTCCAGTTCTATGGCTACACCTTC. Residues: CASSPVQFYGYTF.

The chain couples TRBV7-8 to TRBJ2-1, with 8 bases that match TRBD1. Germline CDR1 reads SGHVS; CDR2 reads FQNEAQ. Trimming cost V 1 base and J 5 bases; bases outside gene matches: 4. CDR3 size: 15 residues. In DNA form, the CDR3 reads TGTGCCAGCAGCTTAGAGGGGACAGGTCACAATGAGCAGTTCTTC. It encodes CASSLEGTGHNEQFF.

The J gene is TRBJ2-3, the V gene TRBV4-1; 13 bases are shared with TRBD2. Germline lookup yields CDR1 MGHRA and CDR2 YSYEKL. The V gene end was trimmed by 2 bases and the J gene end by 3 bases; junction bases not matched to a gene: 5. The CDR3 totals 17 residues. As DNA, the CDR3 is TGCGCCAGCAGCCAAAAACGGACTAGCGGGAGTACAGATACGCAGTATTTT. This encodes CASSQKRTSGSTDTQYF.

The V call is TRBV5-1, the J call TRBJ2-5; 13 bases agree with TRBD2. V trimming: 1 base; J trimming: 4 bases; junction bases outside the gene matches: 10. CDR1 and CDR2 from the germline V gene are SGHRS and YFSETQ. The length of the CDR3 is 18 residues. The CDR3 DNA reads as TGCGCCAGCAGCTTGAGAGGACTAGCGGGAGTTGGGGGAGAGACCCAGTACTTC. Translating gives CASSLRGLAGVGGETQYF.

The genes are TRBV11-1 and TRBJ1-1, with 9 bases that match TRBD1. Germline loops: CDR1 SGHAT, CDR2 FQDESV (reference sequence). The junction had 4 bases not matched to a gene; V was cut back by 5 bases and J by 0 bases. This CDR3 has 15 amino acids. The CDR3 coding sequence is TGTGCCAGCAGCCGGGACAGGGTGGTGAACACTGAAGCTTTCTTT. Translated, it gives CASSRDRVVNTEAFF.

The chain recombines TRBV7-9 with TRBJ2-1; 12 positions agree with TRBD2. Germline lookup yields CDR1 SEHNR and CDR2 FQNEAQ (reference sequence). The CDR3 length is 15 residues. Trimming removed 3 bases from V and 9 bases from J; junction bases left unmatched: 6. CDR3 nucleotide sequence: TGTGCCAGCAGCTTTGGACTAGCGGGATCTGGTGAGCAGTTCTTC. Protein product: CASSFGLAGSGEQFF.

The CDR3 DNA follows: TGTGCCAGCAGCACCTGGGGGGGCAACTATGGCTACACCTTC. The encoded protein is CASSTWGGNYGYTF. The genes are TRBV11-2 and TRBJ1-2, with TRBD1 as a possible D gene (6 bases). This CDR3 spans 14 amino acids. V lost 5 bases and J 2 bases, leaving 12 bases between the germline ends. Germline V CDR1 and CDR2: SGHAT, FQNNGV.

The chain combines TRBV20-1 with TRBJ1-2, with D maybe TRBD1 (5 bases). The CDR3 runs to 17 residues. Germline V gives CDR1 DFQATT, CDR2 SNEGSKA (reference sequence). V lost 3 bases to trimming and J lost 7 bases, with 27 bases between them. CDR3 bases: TGCAGTGCTAGTAGATGGGTGCTGGGGAGGGGAGTCAGTGGCTACACCTTC. It yields the protein CSASRWVLGRGVSGYTF.

The chain couples TRBV2 to TRBJ2-3; 7 nucleotides line up with TRBD1. V was pared by 6 bases and J by 2 bases, with 5 bases of the junction left unmatched. Germline values: CDR1 SNHLY, CDR2 FYNNEI. The CDR3 sequence is 14 residues long. The CDR3 DNA is TGTGCCAGCAGAGACAGGGACCTCACAGATACGCAGTATTTT. Residues: CASRDRDLTDTQYF.

The chain recombines TRBV27 with TRBJ1-4; TRBD1 might be the D (6 bases). CDR3 size: 15 residues. V lost 2 bases to trimming and J lost 4 bases, with 11 bases between them. The germline gives CDR1 MNHEY, CDR2 SMNVEV (reference sequence). The DNA for the CDR3 is TGTGCCAGCAGTTTAAGGGGCAGGGGTAATGAAAAACTGTTTTTT. Translating gives CASSLRGRGNEKLFF.

The rearrangement uses TRBV7-3 and TRBJ2-1, with 10 bases matching TRBD2. The CDR3 contains 17 residues. Trimming at V came to 1 base and at J to 0 bases, leaving 3 bases not matched to a gene. Germline CDR1 reads SGHTA; CDR2 reads FQGTGA. The CDR3 sequence is CASSLKAGGTSYNEQFF. As DNA, the CDR3 is TGTGCCAGCAGCTTAAAAGCGGGGGGGACCTCCTACAATGAGCAGTTCTTC.